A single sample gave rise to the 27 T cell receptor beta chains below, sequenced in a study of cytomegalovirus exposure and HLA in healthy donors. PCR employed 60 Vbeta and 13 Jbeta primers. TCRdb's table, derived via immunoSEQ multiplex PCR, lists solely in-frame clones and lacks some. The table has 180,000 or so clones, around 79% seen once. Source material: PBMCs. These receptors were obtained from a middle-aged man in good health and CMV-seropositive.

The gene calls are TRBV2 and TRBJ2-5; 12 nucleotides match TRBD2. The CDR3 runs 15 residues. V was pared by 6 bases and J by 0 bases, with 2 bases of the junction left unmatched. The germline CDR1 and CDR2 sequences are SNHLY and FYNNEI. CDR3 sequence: CASRGLAGHQETQYF. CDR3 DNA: TGTGCCAGCAGAGGACTAGCGGGGCACCAAGAGACCCAGTACTTC.

CDR3 DNA sequence: TGCGCCAGCAGCTTGGTTCAGCGGGGGGCCGGGAACATTCAGTACTTC. Protein product: CASSLVQRGAGNIQYF. The V gene is TRBV5-1, the J gene TRBJ2-4, with 9 bases lining up with TRBD2. Looked up from germline, CDR1 is SGHRS and CDR2 is YFSETQ. The J segment lost 7 bases and the V segment lost 0 bases, leaving 8 bases of the junction unmatched. The CDR3 is made up of 16 amino acids.

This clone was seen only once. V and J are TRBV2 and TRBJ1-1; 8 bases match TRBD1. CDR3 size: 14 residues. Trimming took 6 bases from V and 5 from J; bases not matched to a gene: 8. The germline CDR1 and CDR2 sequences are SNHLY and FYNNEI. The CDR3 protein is CASSSGQGLTEAFF. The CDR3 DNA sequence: TGTGCCAGCAGCTCCGGACAGGGCCTGACTGAAGCTTTCTTT.

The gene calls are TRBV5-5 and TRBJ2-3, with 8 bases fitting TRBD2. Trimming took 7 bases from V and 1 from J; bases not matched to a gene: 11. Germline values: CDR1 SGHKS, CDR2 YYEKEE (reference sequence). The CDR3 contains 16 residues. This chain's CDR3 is CASCLSGRGGTDTQYF. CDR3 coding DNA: TGTGCCAGCTGTCTATCGGGGCGGGGGGGCACAGATACGCAGTATTTT.

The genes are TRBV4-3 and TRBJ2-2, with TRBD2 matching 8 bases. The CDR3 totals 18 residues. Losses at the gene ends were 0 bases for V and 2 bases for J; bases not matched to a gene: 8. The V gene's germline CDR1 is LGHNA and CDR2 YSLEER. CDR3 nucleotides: TGCGCCAGCAGCCAAGATTGGGCGGGGGGATTCAACACCGGGGAGCTGTTTTTT. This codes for CASSQDWAGGFNTGELFF.

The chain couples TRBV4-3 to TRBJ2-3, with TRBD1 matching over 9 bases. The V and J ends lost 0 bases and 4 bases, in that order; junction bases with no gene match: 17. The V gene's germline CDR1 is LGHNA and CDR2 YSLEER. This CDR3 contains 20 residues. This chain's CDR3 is CASSQEEIRSGQGRPDTQYF. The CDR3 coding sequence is TGCGCCAGCAGCCAAGAGGAAATACGTTCGGGACAGGGCAGGCCAGATACGCAGTATTTT.

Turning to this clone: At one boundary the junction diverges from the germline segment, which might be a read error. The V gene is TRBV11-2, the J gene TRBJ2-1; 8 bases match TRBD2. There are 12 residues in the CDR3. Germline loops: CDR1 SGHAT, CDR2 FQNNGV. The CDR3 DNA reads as TGTGCCAGCAGCTTAGTAGCGGGGTCGCCCATCTTC. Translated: CASSLVAGSPIF.

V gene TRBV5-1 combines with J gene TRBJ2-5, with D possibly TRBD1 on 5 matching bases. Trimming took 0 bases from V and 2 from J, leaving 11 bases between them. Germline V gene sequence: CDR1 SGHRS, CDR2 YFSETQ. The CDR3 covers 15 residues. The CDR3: CASSLAGQGQETQYF. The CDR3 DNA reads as TGCGCCAGCAGCTTGGCCGGGCAGGGTCAAGAGACCCAGTACTTC.

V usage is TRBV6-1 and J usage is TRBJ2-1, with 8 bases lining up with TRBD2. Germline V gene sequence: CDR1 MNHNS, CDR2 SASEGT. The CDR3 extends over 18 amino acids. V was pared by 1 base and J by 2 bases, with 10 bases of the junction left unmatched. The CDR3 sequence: CASSEESRRGGTYNEQFF. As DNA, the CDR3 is TGTGCCAGCAGTGAAGAATCCCGGCGCGGGGGGACCTACAATGAGCAGTTCTTC.

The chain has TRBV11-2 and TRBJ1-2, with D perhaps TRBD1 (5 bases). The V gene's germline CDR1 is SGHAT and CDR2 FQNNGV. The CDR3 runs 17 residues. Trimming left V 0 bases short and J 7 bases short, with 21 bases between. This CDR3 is CASSLDAGRISLGGYTF. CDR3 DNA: TGTGCCAGCAGCTTAGATGCGGGGCGGATCTCCCTAGGTGGCTACACCTTC. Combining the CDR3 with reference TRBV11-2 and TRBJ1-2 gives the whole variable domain EAGVAQSPRYKIIEKRQSVAFWCNPISGHATLYWYQQILGQGPKLLIQFQNNGVVDDSQLPKDRFSAERLKGVDSTLKIQPAKLEDSAVYLCASSLDAGRISLGGYTFGSGTRLTVV.

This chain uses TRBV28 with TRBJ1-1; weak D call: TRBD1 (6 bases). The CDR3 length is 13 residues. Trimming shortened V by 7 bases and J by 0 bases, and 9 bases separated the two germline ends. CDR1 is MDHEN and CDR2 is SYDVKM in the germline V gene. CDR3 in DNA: TGTGCCAGCACCGGACAGTTGAACACTGAAGCTTTCTTT. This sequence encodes CASTGQLNTEAFF.

CDR3: CASSLEPPGRHTEAFF. The CDR3 region has the DNA TGCGCCAGCAGCCTCGAACCCCCGGGTAGGCACACTGAAGCTTTCTTT. The chain has TRBV4-1 and TRBJ1-1; D call uncertain. CDR1 and CDR2 from the germline V gene are MGHRA and YSYEKL. The CDR3 is made up of 16 amino acids. V lost 4 bases to trimming and J lost 3 bases, with 18 bases between them.

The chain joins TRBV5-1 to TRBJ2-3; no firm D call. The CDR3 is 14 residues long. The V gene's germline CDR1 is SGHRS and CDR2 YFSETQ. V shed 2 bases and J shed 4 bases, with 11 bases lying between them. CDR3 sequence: CASSFRGLADTQYF. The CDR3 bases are TGCGCCAGCAGCTTCCGAGGTCTCGCAGATACGCAGTATTTT.

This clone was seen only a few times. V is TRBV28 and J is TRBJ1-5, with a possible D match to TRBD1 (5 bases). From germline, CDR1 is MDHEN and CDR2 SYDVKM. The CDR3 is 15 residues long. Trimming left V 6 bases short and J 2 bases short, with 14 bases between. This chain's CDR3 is CASRVRVEGNQPQHF. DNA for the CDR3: TGTGCCAGCAGGGTCAGGGTTGAAGGCAATCAGCCCCAGCATTTT.

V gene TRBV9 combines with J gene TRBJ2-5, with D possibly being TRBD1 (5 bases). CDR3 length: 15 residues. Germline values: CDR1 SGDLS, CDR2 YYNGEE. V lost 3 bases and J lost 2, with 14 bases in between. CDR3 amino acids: CASSGRQKGQETQYF. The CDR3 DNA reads TGTGCCAGCAGCGGCCGACAGAAAGGTCAAGAGACCCAGTACTTC. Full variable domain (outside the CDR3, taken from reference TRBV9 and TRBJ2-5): DSGVTQTPKHLITATGQRVTLRCSPRSGDLSVYWYQQSLDQGLQFLIQYYNGEERAKGNILERFSAQQFPDLHSELNLSSLELGDSALYFCASSGRQKGQETQYFGPGTRLLVL.

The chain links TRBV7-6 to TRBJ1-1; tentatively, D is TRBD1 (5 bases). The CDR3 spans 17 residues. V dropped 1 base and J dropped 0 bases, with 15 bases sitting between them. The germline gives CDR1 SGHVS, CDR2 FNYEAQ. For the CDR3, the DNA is TGTGCCAGCAGCTTAGAGGGGCCGGCAGGGCTGAACACTGAAGCTTTCTTT. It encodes CASSLEGPAGLNTEAFF.

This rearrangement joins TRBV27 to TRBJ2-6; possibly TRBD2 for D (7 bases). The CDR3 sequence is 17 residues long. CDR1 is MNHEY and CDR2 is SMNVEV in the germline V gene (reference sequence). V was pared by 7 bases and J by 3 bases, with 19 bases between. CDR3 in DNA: TGTGCCAGCATATCGCTTCGGGGGGCTGGTGGGGCCAACGTCCTGACTTTC. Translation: CASISLRGAGGANVLTF.

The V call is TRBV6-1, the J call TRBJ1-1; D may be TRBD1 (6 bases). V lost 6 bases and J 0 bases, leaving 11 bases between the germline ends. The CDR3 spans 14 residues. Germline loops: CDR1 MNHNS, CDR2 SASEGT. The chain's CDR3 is CASSRRQVNTEAFF. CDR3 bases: TGTGCCAGCAGCCGCCGACAGGTGAACACTGAAGCTTTCTTT.

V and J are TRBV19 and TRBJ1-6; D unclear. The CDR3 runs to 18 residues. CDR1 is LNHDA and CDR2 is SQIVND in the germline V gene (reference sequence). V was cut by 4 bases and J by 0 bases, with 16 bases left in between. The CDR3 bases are TGTGCCAGTAGTACCTGGGCCCTAAGAAGCTCCTATAATTCACCCCTCCACTTT. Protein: CASSTWALRSSYNSPLHF.

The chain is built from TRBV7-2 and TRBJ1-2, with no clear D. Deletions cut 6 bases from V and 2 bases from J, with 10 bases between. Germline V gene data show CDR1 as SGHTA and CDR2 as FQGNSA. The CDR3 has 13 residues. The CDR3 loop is CASRLTVNYGYTF. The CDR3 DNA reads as TGTGCCAGCAGACTCACAGTAAACTATGGCTACACCTTC.

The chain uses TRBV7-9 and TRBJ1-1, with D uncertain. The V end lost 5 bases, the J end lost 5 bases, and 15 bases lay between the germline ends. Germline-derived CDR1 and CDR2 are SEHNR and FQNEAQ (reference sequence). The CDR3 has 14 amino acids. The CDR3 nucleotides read TGTGCCAGCAGCGCCGTGGGGAGCATGACTGAAGCTTTCTTT. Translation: CASSAVGSMTEAFF.

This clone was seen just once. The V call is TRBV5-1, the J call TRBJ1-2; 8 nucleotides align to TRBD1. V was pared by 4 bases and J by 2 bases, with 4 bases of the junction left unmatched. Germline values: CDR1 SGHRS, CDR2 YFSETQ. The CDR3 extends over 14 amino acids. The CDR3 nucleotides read TGCGCCAGCAGCCCGGGACAGGAGAACTATGGCTACACCTTC. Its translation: CASSPGQENYGYTF.

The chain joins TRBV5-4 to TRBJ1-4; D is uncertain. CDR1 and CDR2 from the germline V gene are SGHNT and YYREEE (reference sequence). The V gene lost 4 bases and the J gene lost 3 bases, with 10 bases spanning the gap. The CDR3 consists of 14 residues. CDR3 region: CASSLDKPNEKLFF. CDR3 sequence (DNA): TGTGCCAGCAGCCTTGACAAGCCTAATGAAAAACTGTTTTTT.

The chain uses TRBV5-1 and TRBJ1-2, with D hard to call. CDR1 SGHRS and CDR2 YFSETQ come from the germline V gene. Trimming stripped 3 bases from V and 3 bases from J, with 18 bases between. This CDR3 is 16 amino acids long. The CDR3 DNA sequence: TGCGCCAGCAGCTCAACCCTTTCGGGCGGGGACTATGGCTACACCTTC. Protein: CASSSTLSGGDYGYTF. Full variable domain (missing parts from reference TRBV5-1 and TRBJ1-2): KAGVTQTPRYLIKTRGQQVTLSCSPISGHRSVSWYQQTPGQGLQFLFEYFSETQRNKGNFPGRFSGRQFSNSRSEMNVSTLELGDSALYLCASSSTLSGGDYGYTFGSGTRLTVV.

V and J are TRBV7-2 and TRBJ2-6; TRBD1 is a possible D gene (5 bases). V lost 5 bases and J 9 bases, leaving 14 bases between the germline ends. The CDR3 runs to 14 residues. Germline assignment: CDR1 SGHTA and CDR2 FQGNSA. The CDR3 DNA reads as TGTGCCAGCAGCCCGGACAATTTGGGCAACGTCCTGACTTTC. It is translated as CASSPDNLGNVLTF.

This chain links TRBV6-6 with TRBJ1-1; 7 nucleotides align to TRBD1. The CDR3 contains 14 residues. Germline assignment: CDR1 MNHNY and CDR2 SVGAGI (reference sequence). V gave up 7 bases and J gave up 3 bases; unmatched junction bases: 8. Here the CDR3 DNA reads TGTGCCAGCATCGGGGCAGGGGGAGACACTGAAGCTTTCTTT. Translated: CASIGAGGDTEAFF.

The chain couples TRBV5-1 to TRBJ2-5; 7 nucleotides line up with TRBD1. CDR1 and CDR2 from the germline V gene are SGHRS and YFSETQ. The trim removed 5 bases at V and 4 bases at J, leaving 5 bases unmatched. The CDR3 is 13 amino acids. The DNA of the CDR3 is TGCGCCAGCAGACAAGGGGGCGGAGAGACCCAGTACTTC. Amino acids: CASRQGGGETQYF.